Sequencing of this T cell receptor beta chain was carried out in a study of blood T cells in healthy people across ages. At the level of the study: Capture by template switching was about one barcoded beta molecule per two T cells.

Germline lookup yields CDR1 MGHRA and CDR2 YSYEKL. V lost 0 bases and J lost 3; bases outside the gene matches: 3. The CDR3 loop spans 16 amino acids. Through a sample-barcoded 5' primer and a J-beta primer mix, a second PCR was run for roughly 6 to 12 cycles. Unique molecular identifiers of 12 random nucleotides labeled each cDNA. Via MiXCR, TCRdb re-called the 5' RACE reads, giving one row per CDR3 protein. The profile shows some 1.4 million distinct CDR3 sequences, about 40% of them singletons. About this clonotype itself: Its antigen is unidentified.

Broader study findings: Greater diversity and more naive CD4+ cells were seen in long-lived donors than in aged donors.

The TCR originated in a woman between 18 and 29 years old in good health. The sample comprised blood. The rearrangement links TRBV4-1 to TRBJ1-3; 9 bases match TRBD1. The CDR3 coding sequence is TGCGCCAGCAGCCAAGAACAGGGGGCGATTGGAAACACCATATATTTT. Encoded protein: CASSQEQGAIGNTIYF.